A selection of T cell receptor beta chains follows, all from one sample in a study of shared clonotypes between healthy human individuals. Using immunoSEQ multiplex PCR, the repertoire was profiled, and TCRdb retains in-frame clones only, with some absent. Among about 610,000 clones listed, 97% were seen once. The sample comprised naive CD4+ T cells sorted from blood. These receptors were obtained from a young woman in good health. CDR3s include the opening cysteine and the closing phenylalanine or tryptophan. A D gene is named only where the DNA matches it firmly. Only part of the rows carry a size: once, few, many, or a class if the clone is expanded.

d_call: -
clone_size: -
v_call: TRBV10-3
j_call: TRBJ1-2
cdr3_nt: TGTGCCATCAGTGAGCCCACAGCTCATTCCTATGGCTACACCTTC
cdr3_aa: CAISEPTAHSYGYTF

d_call: -
clone_size: -
v_call: TRBV7-2
j_call: TRBJ2-1
cdr3_nt: TGTGCCAGCAGCTTATCCCCGGACTTCTACAATGAGCAGTTCTTC
cdr3_aa: CASSLSPDFYNEQFF

d_call: TRBD1
clone_size: -
v_call: TRBV27
j_call: TRBJ2-7
cdr3_nt: TGTGCCAGCAGTCGGTACGGACAGGGGATAGACGAGCAGTACTTC
cdr3_aa: CASSRYGQGIDEQYF

d_call: -
clone_size: -
v_call: TRBV7-2
j_call: TRBJ2-7
cdr3_nt: TGTGCCAGCAGCTCCCCGGGGGCTGGGGTGGACGAGCAGTACTTC
cdr3_aa: CASSSPGAGVDEQYF

d_call: TRBD1
clone_size: -
v_call: TRBV7-8
j_call: TRBJ1-1
cdr3_nt: TGTGCCAGCAGGGCAGGACAGGGAAGGAACACTGAAGCTTTCTTT
cdr3_aa: CASRAGQGRNTEAFF

d_call: TRBD1
clone_size: -
v_call: TRBV6-5
j_call: TRBJ1-4
cdr3_nt: TGTGCCAGCAGTCCGGACAGGGGCCTAGAAAAACTGTTTTTT
cdr3_aa: CASSPDRGLEKLFF

d_call: TRBD2
clone_size: -
v_call: TRBV29-1
j_call: TRBJ2-7
cdr3_nt: TGCAGCGTGGCGGGACTAGCGGGTAAAAGCTCCTACGAGCAGTACTTC
cdr3_aa: CSVAGLAGKSSYEQYF

d_call: -
clone_size: -
v_call: TRBV6-5
j_call: TRBJ1-5
cdr3_nt: TGTGCCAGCAGCCCCGTGGGGTTCAGCAATCAGCCCCAGCATTTT
cdr3_aa: CASSPVGFSNQPQHF

d_call: TRBD1
clone_size: -
v_call: TRBV5-6
j_call: TRBJ1-2
cdr3_nt: TGTGCCAGCAGCCTGCGGACAGGTCGGGTCTATGGCTACACCTTC
cdr3_aa: CASSLRTGRVYGYTF

d_call: TRBD1
clone_size: -
v_call: TRBV9
j_call: TRBJ1-3
cdr3_nt: TGTGCCAGCAGCGCCCGACAGGGGGCAAGCTCTGGAAACACCATATATTTT
cdr3_aa: CASSARQGASSGNTIYF

d_call: -
clone_size: once
v_call: TRBV4-1
j_call: TRBJ1-4
cdr3_nt: TGCGCCAGCAGCCAAGATCGACAGAGCTTTGCAACTAATGAAAAACTGTTTTTT
cdr3_aa: CASSQDRQSFATNEKLFF

d_call: -
clone_size: -
v_call: TRBV18
j_call: TRBJ2-7
cdr3_nt: TGTGCCAGCTCACTGATCTCCCTGGGGGAGCAGTACTTC
cdr3_aa: CASSLISLGEQYF

d_call: -
clone_size: -
v_call: TRBV10-3
j_call: TRBJ2-3
cdr3_nt: TGTGCCATCACCAGGGACTTTCCGGACCTCACAGATACGCAGTATTTT
cdr3_aa: CAITRDFPDLTDTQYF

d_call: -
clone_size: few
v_call: TRBV5-1
j_call: TRBJ2-2
cdr3_nt: TGCGCCAGCACCCAAACCCCTAACGGGGAGCTGTTTTTT
cdr3_aa: CASTQTPNGELFF

d_call: -
clone_size: -
v_call: TRBV10-1
j_call: TRBJ2-1
cdr3_nt: TGCGCCAGCAGTGACAGCGCCCAGGATGAGCAGTTCTTC
cdr3_aa: CASSDSAQDEQFF

d_call: TRBD2
clone_size: -
v_call: TRBV7-2
j_call: TRBJ2-5
cdr3_nt: TGTGCCAGCAGCACAATAGCGGGAGGGCCAAGGGCCCAGTACTTC
cdr3_aa: CASSTIAGGPRAQYF

d_call: -
clone_size: -
v_call: TRBV28
j_call: TRBJ2-7
cdr3_nt: TGTGCCAGCAGTTTATGGAACCTGTCTGGCAGGACCTACGAGCAGTACTTC
cdr3_aa: CASSLWNLSGRTYEQYF

d_call: -
clone_size: -
v_call: TRBV19
j_call: TRBJ1-5
cdr3_nt: TGTGCCAGTAGTATTCAAACAGGAAATCAGCCCCAGCATTTT
cdr3_aa: CASSIQTGNQPQHF